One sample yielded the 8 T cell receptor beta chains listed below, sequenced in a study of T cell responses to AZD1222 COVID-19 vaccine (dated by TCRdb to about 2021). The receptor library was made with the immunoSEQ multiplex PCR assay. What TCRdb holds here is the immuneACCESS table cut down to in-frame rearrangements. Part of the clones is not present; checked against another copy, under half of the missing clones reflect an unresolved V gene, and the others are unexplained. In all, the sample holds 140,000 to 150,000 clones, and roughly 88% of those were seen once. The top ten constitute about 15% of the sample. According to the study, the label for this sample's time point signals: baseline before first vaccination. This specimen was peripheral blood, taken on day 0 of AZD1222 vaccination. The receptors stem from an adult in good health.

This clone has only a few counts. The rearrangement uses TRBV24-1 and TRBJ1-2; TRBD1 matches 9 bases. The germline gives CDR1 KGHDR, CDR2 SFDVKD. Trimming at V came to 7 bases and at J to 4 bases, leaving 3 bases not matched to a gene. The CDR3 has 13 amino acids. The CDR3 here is CATRTGGVYGYTF. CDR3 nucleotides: TGTGCCACCAGGACAGGGGGGGTCTATGGCTACACCTTC.

The CDR3 loop is CAISEPTSGVGDTQYF. The CDR3 DNA reads TGTGCCATCAGTGAGCCCACTAGCGGGGTAGGAGATACGCAGTATTTT. The chain is built from TRBV10-3 and TRBJ2-3, with 10 bases matching TRBD2. This CDR3 has 16 amino acids. Germline-derived CDR1 and CDR2 are ENHRY and SYGVKD. Trimming cost V 2 bases and J 5 bases; bases outside gene matches: 7.

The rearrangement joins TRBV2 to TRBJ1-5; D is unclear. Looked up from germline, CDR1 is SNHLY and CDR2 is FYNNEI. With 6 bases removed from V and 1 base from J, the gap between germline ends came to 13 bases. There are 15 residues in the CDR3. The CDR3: CASSSVGGSNQPQHF. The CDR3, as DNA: TGTGCCAGCAGCTCGGTTGGAGGGAGCAATCAGCCCCAGCATTTT.

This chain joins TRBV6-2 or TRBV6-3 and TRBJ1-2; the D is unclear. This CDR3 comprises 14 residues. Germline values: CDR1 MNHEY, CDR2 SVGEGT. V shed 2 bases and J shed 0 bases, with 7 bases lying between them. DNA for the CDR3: TGTGCCAGCAGTTACGTGGACGCTAACTATGGCTACACCTTC. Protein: CASSYVDANYGYTF.

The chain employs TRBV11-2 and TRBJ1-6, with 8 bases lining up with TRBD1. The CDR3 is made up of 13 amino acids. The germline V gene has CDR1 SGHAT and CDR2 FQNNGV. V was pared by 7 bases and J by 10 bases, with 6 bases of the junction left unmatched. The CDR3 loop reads CASIGQGQSPLHF. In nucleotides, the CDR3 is TGTGCCAGCATCGGACAGGGACAATCACCCCTCCACTTT.

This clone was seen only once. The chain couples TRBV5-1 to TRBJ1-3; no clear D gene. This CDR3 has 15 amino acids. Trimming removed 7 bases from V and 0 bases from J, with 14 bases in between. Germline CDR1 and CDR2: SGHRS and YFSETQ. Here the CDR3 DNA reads TGCGCCAGCGCGTTAGGTAGGAGCTCTGGAAACACCATATATTTT. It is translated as CASALGRSSGNTIYF. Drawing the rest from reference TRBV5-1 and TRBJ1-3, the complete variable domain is KAGVTQTPRYLIKTRGQQVTLSCSPISGHRSVSWYQQTPGQGLQFLFEYFSETQRNKGNFPGRFSGRQFSNSRSEMNVSTLELGDSALYLCASALGRSSGNTIYFGEGSWLTVV.

CDR3 in amino acids: CASSPPAGQYEQYF. The CDR3 coding sequence is TGTGCCAGCTCACCCCCGGCCGGACAGTACGAGCAGTACTTC. This sequence joins TRBV18 and TRBJ2-7; tentatively, D is TRBD1 (6 bases). With 3 bases removed from V and 4 bases from J, the gap between germline ends came to 13 bases. Germline V gene lookup returns CDR1 KGHSH and CDR2 LQKENI. This CDR3 has 14 residues. The variable domain in full, with the rest retrieved from reference TRBV18 and TRBJ2-7, is NAGVMQNPRHLVRRRGQEARLRCSPMKGHSHVYWYRQLPEEGLKFMVYLQKENIIDESGMPKERFSAEFPKEGPSILRIQQVVRGDSAAYFCASSPPAGQYEQYFGPGTRLTVT.

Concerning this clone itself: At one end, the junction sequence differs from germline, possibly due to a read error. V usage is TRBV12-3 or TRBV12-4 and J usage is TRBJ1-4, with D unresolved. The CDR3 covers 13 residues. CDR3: CASRGSTNEKLFF. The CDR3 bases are TGTGCCAGCAGAGGGTCAACCAATGAAAAACTGTTTTTT.